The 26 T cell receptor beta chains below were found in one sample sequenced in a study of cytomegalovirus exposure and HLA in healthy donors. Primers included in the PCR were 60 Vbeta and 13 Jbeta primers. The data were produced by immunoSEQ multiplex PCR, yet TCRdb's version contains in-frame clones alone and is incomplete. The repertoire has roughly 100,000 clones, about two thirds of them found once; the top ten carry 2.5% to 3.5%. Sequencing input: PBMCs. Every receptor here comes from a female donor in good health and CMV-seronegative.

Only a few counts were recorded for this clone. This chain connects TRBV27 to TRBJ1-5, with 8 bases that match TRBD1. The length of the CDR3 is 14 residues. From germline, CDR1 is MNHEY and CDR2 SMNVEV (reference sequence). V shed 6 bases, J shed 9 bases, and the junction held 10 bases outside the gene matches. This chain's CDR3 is CASSPGQGFGPQHF. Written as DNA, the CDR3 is TGTGCCAGCAGCCCCGGACAGGGCTTCGGGCCCCAGCATTTT.

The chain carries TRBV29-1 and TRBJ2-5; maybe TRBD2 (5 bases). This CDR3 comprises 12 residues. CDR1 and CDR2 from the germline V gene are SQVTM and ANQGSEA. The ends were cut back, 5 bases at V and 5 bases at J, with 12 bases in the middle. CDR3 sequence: CSVSFRGETQYF. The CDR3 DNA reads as TGCAGCGTTTCTTTCCGAGGGGAGACCCAGTACTTC.

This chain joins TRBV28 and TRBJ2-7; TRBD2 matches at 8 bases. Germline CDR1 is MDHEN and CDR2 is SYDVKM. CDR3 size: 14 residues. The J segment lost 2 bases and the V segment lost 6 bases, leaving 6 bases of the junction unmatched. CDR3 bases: TGTGCCAGCAGGAAAGCGGGAGAAACCTACGAGCAGTACTTC. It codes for CASRKAGETYEQYF. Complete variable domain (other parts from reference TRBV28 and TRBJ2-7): DVKVTQSSRYLVKRTGEKVFLECVQDMDHENMFWYRQDPGLGLRLIYFSYDVKMKEKGDIPEGYSVSREKKERFSLILESASTNQTSMYLCASRKAGETYEQYFGPGTRLTVT.

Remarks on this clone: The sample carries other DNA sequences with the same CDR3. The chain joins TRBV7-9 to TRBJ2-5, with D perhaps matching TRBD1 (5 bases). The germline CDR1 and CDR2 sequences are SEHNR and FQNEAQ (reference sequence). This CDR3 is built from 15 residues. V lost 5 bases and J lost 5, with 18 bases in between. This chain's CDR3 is CASSIGVQGRETQYF. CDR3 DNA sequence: TGTGCCAGCAGCATAGGAGTGCAGGGTCGGGAGACCCAGTACTTC.

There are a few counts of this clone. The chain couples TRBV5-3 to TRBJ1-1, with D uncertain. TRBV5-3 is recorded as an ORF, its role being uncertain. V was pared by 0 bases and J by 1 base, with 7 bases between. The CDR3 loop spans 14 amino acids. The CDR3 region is CARSLGGRNTEAFF. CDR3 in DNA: TGTGCCAGAAGCTTGGGCGGCAGGAACACTGAAGCTTTCTTT.

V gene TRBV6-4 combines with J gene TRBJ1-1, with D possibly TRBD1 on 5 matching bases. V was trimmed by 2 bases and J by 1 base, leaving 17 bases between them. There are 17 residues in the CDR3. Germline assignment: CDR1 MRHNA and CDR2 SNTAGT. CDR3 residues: CASSDLTSGQGNTEAFF. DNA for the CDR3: TGTGCCAGCAGTGACCTTACAAGTGGGCAGGGGAACACTGAAGCTTTCTTT.

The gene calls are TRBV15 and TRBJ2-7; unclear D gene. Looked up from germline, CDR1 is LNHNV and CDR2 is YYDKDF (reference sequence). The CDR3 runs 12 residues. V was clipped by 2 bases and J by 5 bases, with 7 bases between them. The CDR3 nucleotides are TGTGCCACCAGCAGAAGAGCCGACGAGCAGTACTTC. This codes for CATSRRADEQYF.

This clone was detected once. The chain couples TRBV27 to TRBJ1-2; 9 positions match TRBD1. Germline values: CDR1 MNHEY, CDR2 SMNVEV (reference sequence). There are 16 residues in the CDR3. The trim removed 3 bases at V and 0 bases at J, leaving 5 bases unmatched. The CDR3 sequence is CASSLVGQGPNYGYTF. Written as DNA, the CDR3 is TGTGCCAGCAGTTTGGTGGGACAGGGCCCTAACTATGGCTACACCTTC.

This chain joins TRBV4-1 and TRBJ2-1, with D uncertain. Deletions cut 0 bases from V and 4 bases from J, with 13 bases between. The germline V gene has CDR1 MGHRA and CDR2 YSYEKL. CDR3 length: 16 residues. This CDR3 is CASSQDSQAFYNEQFF. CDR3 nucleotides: TGCGCCAGCAGCCAAGATTCCCAGGCCTTTTACAATGAGCAGTTCTTC.

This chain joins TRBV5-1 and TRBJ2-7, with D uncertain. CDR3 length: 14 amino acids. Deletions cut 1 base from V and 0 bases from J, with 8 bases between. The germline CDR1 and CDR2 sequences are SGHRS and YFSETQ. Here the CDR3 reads CASSLQAHSYEQYF. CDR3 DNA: TGCGCCAGCAGCTTGCAAGCGCACTCCTACGAGCAGTACTTC.

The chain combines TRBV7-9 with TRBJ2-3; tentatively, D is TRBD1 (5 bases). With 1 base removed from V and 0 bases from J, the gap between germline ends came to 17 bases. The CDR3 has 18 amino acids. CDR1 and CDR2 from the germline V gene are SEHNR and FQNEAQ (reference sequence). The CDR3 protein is CASSLGALRVTSTDTQYF. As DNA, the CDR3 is TGTGCCAGCAGCTTAGGGGCCCTCAGGGTCACTAGCACAGATACGCAGTATTTT.

CDR3 amino acids: CASSPRLVGASGGEQFF. The DNA of the CDR3 is TGTGCCAGCAGCCCGCGGCTAGTAGGGGCCTCGGGGGGTGAGCAGTTCTTC. J is TRBJ2-1 and V is TRBV28; 7 nucleotides align to TRBD2. The CDR3 length is 17 residues. V dropped 6 bases and J dropped 9; count of bases not matched to a gene: 20. Germline lookup yields CDR1 MDHEN and CDR2 SYDVKM.

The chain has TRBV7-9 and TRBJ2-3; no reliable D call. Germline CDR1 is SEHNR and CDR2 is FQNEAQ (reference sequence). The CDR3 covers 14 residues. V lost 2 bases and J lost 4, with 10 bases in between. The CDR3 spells CASSLPIIADTQYF. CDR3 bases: TGTGCCAGCAGCTTACCTATAATCGCAGATACGCAGTATTTT.

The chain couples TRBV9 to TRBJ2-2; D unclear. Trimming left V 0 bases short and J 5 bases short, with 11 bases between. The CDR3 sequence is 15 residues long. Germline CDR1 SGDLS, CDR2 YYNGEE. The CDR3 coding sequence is TGTGCCAGCAGCGTAGGTCCCACTGCAACCGGGGAGCTGTTTTTT. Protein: CASSVGPTATGELFF.

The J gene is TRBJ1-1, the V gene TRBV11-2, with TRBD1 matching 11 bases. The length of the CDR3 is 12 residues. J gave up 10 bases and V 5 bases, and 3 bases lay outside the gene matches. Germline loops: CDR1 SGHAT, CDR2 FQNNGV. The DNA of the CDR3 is TGTGCCAGCAGCCTCGGGACAGGGGGAGCTTTCTTT. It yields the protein CASSLGTGGAFF.

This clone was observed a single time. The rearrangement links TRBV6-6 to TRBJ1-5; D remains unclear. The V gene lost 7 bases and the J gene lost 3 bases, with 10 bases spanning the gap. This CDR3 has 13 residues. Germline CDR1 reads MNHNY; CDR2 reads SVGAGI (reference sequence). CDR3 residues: CASMGSFNQPQHF. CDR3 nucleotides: TGTGCCAGCATGGGCAGCTTCAATCAGCCCCAGCATTTT.

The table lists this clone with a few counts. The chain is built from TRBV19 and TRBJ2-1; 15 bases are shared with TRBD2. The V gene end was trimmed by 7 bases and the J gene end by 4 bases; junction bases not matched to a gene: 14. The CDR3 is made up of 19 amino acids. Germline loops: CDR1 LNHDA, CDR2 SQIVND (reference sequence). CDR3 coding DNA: TGTGCCAGTAAGGGGGGTCGGACTAGCGGGAGGGCCTTATACAATGAGCAGTTCTTC. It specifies CASKGGRTSGRALYNEQFF.

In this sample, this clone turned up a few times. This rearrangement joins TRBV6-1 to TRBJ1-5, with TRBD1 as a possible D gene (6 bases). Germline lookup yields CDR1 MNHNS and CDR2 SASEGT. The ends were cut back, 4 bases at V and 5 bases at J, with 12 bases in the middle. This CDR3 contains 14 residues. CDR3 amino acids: CASSAGVEDQPQHF. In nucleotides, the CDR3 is TGTGCCAGCAGTGCAGGGGTCGAGGATCAGCCCCAGCATTTT.

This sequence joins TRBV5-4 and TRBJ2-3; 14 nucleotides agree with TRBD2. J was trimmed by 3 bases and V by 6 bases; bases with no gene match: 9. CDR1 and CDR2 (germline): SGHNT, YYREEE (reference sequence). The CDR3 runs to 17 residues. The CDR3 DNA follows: TGTGCCAGCACCCCAGGGACTAGCGGGAGTGGTACAGATACGCAGTATTTT. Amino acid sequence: CASTPGTSGSGTDTQYF.

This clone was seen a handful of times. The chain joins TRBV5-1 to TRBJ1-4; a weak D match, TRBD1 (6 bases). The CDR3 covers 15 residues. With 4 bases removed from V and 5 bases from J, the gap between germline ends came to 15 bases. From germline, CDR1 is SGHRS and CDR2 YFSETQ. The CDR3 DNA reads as TGCGCCAGCAGCGCCCAGACAGGTGGGAATGAAAAACTGTTTTTT. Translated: CASSAQTGGNEKLFF.

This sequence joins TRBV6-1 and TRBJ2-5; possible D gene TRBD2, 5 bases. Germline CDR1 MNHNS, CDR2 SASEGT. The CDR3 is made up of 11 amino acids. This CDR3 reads CAGRLKETQYF. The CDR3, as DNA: TGTGCGGGCCGACTAAAAGAGACCCAGTACTTC.

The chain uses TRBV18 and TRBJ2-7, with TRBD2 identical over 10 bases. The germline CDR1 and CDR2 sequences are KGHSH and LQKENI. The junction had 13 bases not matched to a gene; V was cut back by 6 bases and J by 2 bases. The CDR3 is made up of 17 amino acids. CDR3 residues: CASSSPPSAGGPYEQYF. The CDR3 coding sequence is TGTGCCAGCTCGTCTCCTCCGTCAGCGGGAGGGCCCTACGAGCAGTACTTC.

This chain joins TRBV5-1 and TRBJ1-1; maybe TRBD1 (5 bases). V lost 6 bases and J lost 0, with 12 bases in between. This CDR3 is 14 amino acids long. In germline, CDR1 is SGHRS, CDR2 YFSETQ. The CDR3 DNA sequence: TGCGCCAGCAAAGGGGCACTGATGAACACTGAAGCTTTCTTT. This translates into CASKGALMNTEAFF. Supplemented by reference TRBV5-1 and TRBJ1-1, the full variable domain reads KAGVTQTPRYLIKTRGQQVTLSCSPISGHRSVSWYQQTPGQGLQFLFEYFSETQRNKGNFPGRFSGRQFSNSRSEMNVSTLELGDSALYLCASKGALMNTEAFFGQGTRLTVV.

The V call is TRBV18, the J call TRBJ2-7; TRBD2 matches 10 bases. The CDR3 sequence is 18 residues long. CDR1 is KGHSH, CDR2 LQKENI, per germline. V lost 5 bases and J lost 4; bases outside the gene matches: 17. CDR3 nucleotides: TGTGCCAGCTCATCCGGGACAGCCAGACAGACTAGCGGGTACGAGCAGTACTTC. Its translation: CASSSGTARQTSGYEQYF.

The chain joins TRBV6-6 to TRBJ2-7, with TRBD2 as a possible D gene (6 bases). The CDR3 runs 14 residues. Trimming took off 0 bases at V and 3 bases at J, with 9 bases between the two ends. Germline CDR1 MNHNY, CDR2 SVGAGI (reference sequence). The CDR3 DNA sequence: TGTGCCAGCAGTTACTCGGAGGGAAACTACGAGCAGTACTTC. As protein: CASSYSEGNYEQYF.

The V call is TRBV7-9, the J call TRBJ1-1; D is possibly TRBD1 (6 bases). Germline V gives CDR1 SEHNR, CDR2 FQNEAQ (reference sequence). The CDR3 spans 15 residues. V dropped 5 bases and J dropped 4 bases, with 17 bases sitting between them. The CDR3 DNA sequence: TGTGCCAGCAGCCTTATACAGGGTTTTGTCACTGAAGCTTTCTTT. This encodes CASSLIQGFVTEAFF.